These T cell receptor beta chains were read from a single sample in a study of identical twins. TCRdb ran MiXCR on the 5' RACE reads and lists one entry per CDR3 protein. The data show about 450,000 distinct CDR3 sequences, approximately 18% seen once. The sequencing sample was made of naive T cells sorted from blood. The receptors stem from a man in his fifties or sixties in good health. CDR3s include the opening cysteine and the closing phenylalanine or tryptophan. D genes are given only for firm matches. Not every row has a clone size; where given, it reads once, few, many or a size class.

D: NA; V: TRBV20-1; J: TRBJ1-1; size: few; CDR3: CSAGKGGNTEAFF; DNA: TGCAGTGCTGGGAAAGGGGGGAACACTGAAGCTTTCTTT
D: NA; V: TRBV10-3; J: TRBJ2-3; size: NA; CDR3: CAISVVQGGTDTQYF; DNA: TGTGCCATCAGTGTGGTACAGGGTGGGACAGATACGCAGTATTTT
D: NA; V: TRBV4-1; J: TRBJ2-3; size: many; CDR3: CASSQDWTRGGVPPPYTDTQYF; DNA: TGCGCCAGCAGCCAAGATTGGACTCGAGGGGGAGTCCCCCCTCCATACACAGATACGCAGTATTTT
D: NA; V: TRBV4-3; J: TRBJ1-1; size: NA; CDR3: CASSQDYTGWGTEAFF; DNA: TGCGCCAGCAGCCAAGACTATACAGGGTGGGGCACTGAAGCTTTCTTT
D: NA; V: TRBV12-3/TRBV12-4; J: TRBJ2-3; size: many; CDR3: CASSLARTYTQYF; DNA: TGTGCCAGCAGTTTAGCCAGGACCTATACGCAGTATTTT
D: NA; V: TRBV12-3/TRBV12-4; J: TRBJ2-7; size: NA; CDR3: CASSLGGGGRYEQYF; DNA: TGTGCCAGCAGTTTAGGCGGAGGGGGGAGGTACGAGCAGTACTTC
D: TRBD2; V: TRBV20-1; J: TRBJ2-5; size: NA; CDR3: CSAGTETSGQETQYF; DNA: TGCAGTGCCGGGACCGAGACTAGCGGGCAAGAGACCCAGTACTTC
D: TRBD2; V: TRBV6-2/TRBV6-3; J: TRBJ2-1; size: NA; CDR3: CASSYGGRVSEQFF; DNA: TGTGCCAGCAGTTACGGGGGGAGGGTCAGTGAGCAGTTCTTC
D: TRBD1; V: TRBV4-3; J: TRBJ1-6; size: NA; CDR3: CASSFRTGWNSPLHF; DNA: TGCGCCAGCAGCTTTCGGACAGGCTGGAATTCACCCCTCCACTTT
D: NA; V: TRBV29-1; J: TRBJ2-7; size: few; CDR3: CSVETEITYEQYF; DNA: TGCAGCGTTGAAACAGAGATCACCTACGAGCAGTACTTC
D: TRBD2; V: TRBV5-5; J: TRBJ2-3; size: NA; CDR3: CASSIPGLAATDTQYF; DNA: TGTGCCAGCAGCATTCCGGGACTAGCGGCCACAGATACGCAGTATTTT
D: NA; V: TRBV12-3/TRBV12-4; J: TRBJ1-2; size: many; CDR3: CASSRLVGGHGYTF; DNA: TGTGCCAGCAGTCGCCTGGTAGGGGGGCATGGCTACACCTTC
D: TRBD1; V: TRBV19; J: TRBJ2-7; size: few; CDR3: CASSTPGQVTYEQYF; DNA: TGTGCCAGTAGTACCCCGGGACAGGTAACCTACGAGCAGTACTTC
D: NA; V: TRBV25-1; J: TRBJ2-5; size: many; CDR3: CASSAGSQETQYF; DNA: TGTGCCAGCAGTGCCGGGAGCCAAGAGACCCAGTACTTC
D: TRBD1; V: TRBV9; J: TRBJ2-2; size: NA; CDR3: CASEDRGRGGELFF; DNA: TGTGCCAGCGAAGACAGGGGGCGCGGCGGGGAGCTGTTTTTT
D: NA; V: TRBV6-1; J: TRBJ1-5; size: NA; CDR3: CASRGVGLVGPQHF; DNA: TGTGCCAGCAGAGGGGTGGGTCTGGTCGGGCCCCAGCATTTT
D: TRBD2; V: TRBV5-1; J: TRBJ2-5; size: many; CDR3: CASSLTSGLTETQYF; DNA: TGCGCCAGCAGCCTGACTAGCGGGCTCACAGAGACCCAGTACTTC
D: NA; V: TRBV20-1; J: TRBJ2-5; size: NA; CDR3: CSVPFGEETQYF; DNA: TGCAGTGTCCCGTTCGGGGAAGAGACCCAGTACTTC